The clone carrying this TCR beta chain has only one observation. Its antigen is unknown. Sample treatment: oral pan-JAK inhibitor, 5-10 mg twice daily. RNA extraction and reverse transcription yielded cDNA as sequencing template. The repertoire was sequenced with immunoSEQ multiplex PCR; TCRdb's copy has only in-frame clones and lacks some. This repertoire shows some 100,000 clones, roughly 60% found once; its top ten account for almost 30%. These data are taken from a study of CD8+ T cells in alopecia areata. Across the study: Treated patients were given oral tofacitinib, which was dosed at 5 to 10 mg twice daily.

This CDR3 has 14 residues. CDR1 SGDLS and CDR2 YYNGEE come from the germline V gene. The V gene end was trimmed by 4 bases and the J gene end by 4 bases; junction bases not matched to a gene: 6. Study-wide results and caveats: Greater clonality was observed in lesional scalp samples, especially alopecia totalis/universalis, versus normal scalp.

The input for sequencing was CD8+ T cells sorted from blood, taken at week 4, from a patient treated with tofacitinib. This receptor was taken from a human donor with alopecia areata. The chain has TRBV9 and TRBJ2-3; 7 bases map to TRBD1. CDR3 residues: CASSSWTGADTQYF. The CDR3 DNA reads as TGTGCCAGCAGCTCTTGGACAGGAGCAGATACGCAGTATTTT.